This entry lists 11 T cell receptor beta chains sequenced from one sample in a study of T-cell reconstitution after alpha-beta-depleted transplantation in children. Unique molecular identifiers were incorporated when the TCRbeta library was constructed. MiXCR, applied by TCRdb to the PCR reads, yields one record per CDR3 protein. Of about 610,000 distinct CDR3 sequences listed, over 9.5% are singletons. The specimen was PBMCs from the stem cell graft donor, collected from the stem cell graft. These receptors originate from a human donor who donated a stem cell graft to a child with acute myeloid leukemia.

The table lists this clonotype with many counts. The CDR3 loop reads CSARDVTGVREQYF. The CDR3 nucleotides are TGCAGTGCTAGAGATGTTACGGGAGTACGAGAGCAGTACTTC. The rearrangement uses TRBV20-1 and TRBJ2-7; a possible D gene is TRBD2 (6 bases). From germline, CDR1 is DFQATT and CDR2 SNEGSKA (reference sequence). Trimming left V 0 bases short and J 7 bases short, with 16 bases between. The CDR3 loop spans 14 amino acids.

This clonotype was counted between two and nine times. The chain's CDR3 is CSVTTGERVTEAFF. The CDR3 DNA reads TGCAGCGTGACTACAGGGGAGAGGGTCACTGAAGCTTTCTTT. This chain uses TRBV29-1 with TRBJ1-1, with 7 bases lining up with TRBD1. Germline V gives CDR1 SQVTM, CDR2 ANQGSEA. The CDR3 covers 14 residues. Germline trimming cut 6 bases from V and 4 bases from J; bases unmatched to any gene: 11.

This clonotype was detected once. V gene TRBV7-3 combines with J gene TRBJ2-1; D uncertain. This CDR3 region has 17 residues. Germline lookup yields CDR1 SGHTA and CDR2 FQGTGA. The V end was cut by 1 base, the J end by 3 bases, with 16 bases between. The CDR3 DNA is TGTGCCAGCAGCTTAAGAGCTGGTCTAGGCAGCTACAATGAGCAGTTCTTC. Translating it yields CASSLRAGLGSYNEQFF.

This clonotype was detected many times. The chain employs TRBV4-2 and TRBJ2-1; D gene uncertain. The CDR3 covers 16 residues. Germline-derived CDR1 and CDR2 are LGHNA and YNFKEQ. Trimming stripped 5 bases from V and 9 bases from J, with 23 bases between. CDR3 amino acids: CASSSSTPNRRIEQFF. The CDR3 bases are TGTGCCAGCAGCTCAAGTACCCCCAATAGGAGAATTGAGCAGTTCTTC.

The CDR3 region is CSARVGGTVNTGELFF. CDR3 bases: TGCAGTGCTAGAGTGGGGGGGACAGTTAACACCGGGGAGCTGTTTTTT. The chain is built from TRBV20-1 and TRBJ2-2; D possibly uses TRBD1 or TRBD2 (7 bases each). With 1 base removed from V and 2 bases from J, the gap between germline ends came to 14 bases. The V gene's germline CDR1 is DFQATT and CDR2 SNEGSKA (reference sequence). The CDR3 is 16 amino acids.

V is TRBV30 and J is TRBJ1-1; a weak D match, TRBD1 (5 bases). Trimming shortened V by 0 bases and J by 1 base, and 21 bases separated the two germline ends. The CDR3 has 18 residues. Germline loops: CDR1 GTSNPN, CDR2 SVGIG (reference sequence). CDR3 protein: CAWSVGVRLGPTNTEAFF. In nucleotides, the CDR3 is TGTGCCTGGAGTGTAGGTGTAAGACTGGGACCCACGAACACTGAAGCTTTCTTT.

The chain uses TRBV7-2 and TRBJ2-3; D may be TRBD1 or TRBD2 (5 bases each). The V end lost 8 bases, the J end lost 4 bases, and 22 bases lay between the germline ends. CDR1 and CDR2 (germline): SGHTA, FQGNSA. The CDR3 runs 16 residues. The DNA for the CDR3 is TGTGCCAGCGGTAGTCGGGACCCGGTTGTGTCAGATACGCAGTATTTT. Translating gives CASGSRDPVVSDTQYF.

This clonotype has more than one count but fewer than ten. The CDR3 DNA reads TGTGCCAGCACCACGGGGGTAGGGAACACTGAAGCTTTCTTT. This encodes CASTTGVGNTEAFF. The chain carries TRBV28 and TRBJ1-1; D is perhaps TRBD1 (5 bases). Between the trimmed V and J ends, which lost 7 bases and 1 base, there was a span of 13 bases. Germline values: CDR1 MDHEN, CDR2 SYDVKM. CDR3 length: 14 residues.

This chain uses TRBV6-2 or TRBV6-3 with TRBJ2-1, with 12 bases identical to TRBD1. This CDR3 contains 17 residues. Germline V gene data show CDR1 as MNHEY and CDR2 as SVGEGT. The J segment lost 7 bases and the V segment lost 5 bases, leaving 12 bases of the junction unmatched. CDR3 protein: CASSQGTGGEARNEQFF. CDR3 nucleotides: TGTGCCAGCAGTCAGGGGACAGGGGGCGAGGCCAGGAATGAGCAGTTCTTC.

This clonotype appeared a few times. The V call is TRBV5-1, the J call TRBJ2-5; D is uncertain. The CDR3 consists of 13 residues. Germline lookup yields CDR1 SGHRS and CDR2 YFSETQ. The V and J ends lost 1 base and 1 base respectively, with 5 bases between them. For the CDR3, the DNA is TGCGCCAGCAGCTTGCAGATCCAAGAGACCCAGTACTTC. It specifies CASSLQIQETQYF.

The CDR3 DNA sequence: TGTGCCAGCAGCACAGCGGGAGGGCCCCCACCCTACGAGCAGTACTTC. The encoded protein is CASSTAGGPPPYEQYF. The V and J genes are TRBV9 and TRBJ2-7; 10 bases are a match to TRBD2. This CDR3 has 16 residues. Trimming removed 4 bases from V and 2 bases from J; junction bases left unmatched: 9. Per the germline V gene, CDR1 is SGDLS and CDR2 is YYNGEE.